What follows are 9 T cell receptor beta chains derived from one specimen sequenced in a study of regulatory T cells. The primer mix had 52 TRBV and 13 TRBJ primers. Sequencing used immunoSEQ multiplex PCR; TCRdb keeps in-frame clones, though not all of them. The table records a few thousand clones, less than 85% of them present only once. Specimen: CD8+ T cells sorted from blood. All receptors come from a child aged 10-17 years with CD3G deficiency.

The chain links TRBV28 to TRBJ2-7; D gene unclear. CDR1 MDHEN and CDR2 SYDVKM come from the germline V gene. This CDR3 is 14 amino acids long. V lost 8 bases, J lost 7 bases, and 21 bases lay in between. CDR3 DNA: TGTGCCAGCGCATCCCGGCTGGCGACGGAAGAGCAGTACTTC. As protein: CASASRLATEEQYF.

By proportion, this clone is large. This chain links TRBV6-1 with TRBJ2-7; D perhaps matches TRBD1 (5 bases). The CDR3 runs to 15 residues. V gave up 1 base and J gave up 0 bases, with 10 bases separating them. Germline V lookup: CDR1 MNHNS, CDR2 SASEGT. The CDR3 region has the DNA TGTGCCAGCAGTGAAGGGCCCGACAGCTCCTACGAGCAGTACTTC. It codes for CASSEGPDSSYEQYF.

The chain has TRBV28 and TRBJ2-3, with 12 bases fitting TRBD1. Germline assignment: CDR1 MDHEN and CDR2 SYDVKM. With V trimmed by 5 bases and J by 2 bases, 5 bases remained unmatched. The CDR3 is 16 residues long. CDR3 nucleotide sequence: TGTGCCAGCAGTACGTGGGACAGGGGGCTCACAGATACGCAGTATTTT. It is translated as CASSTWDRGLTDTQYF.

The chain carries TRBV28 and TRBJ2-1, with TRBD1 identical over 7 bases. This CDR3 is 17 amino acids long. CDR1 and CDR2 (germline): MDHEN, SYDVKM. V lost 2 bases to trimming and J lost 2 bases; unmatched junction nucleotides: 9. CDR3: CASSLASRQGAYNEQFF. The CDR3 DNA is TGTGCCAGCAGTTTAGCGAGTAGGCAGGGGGCCTACAATGAGCAGTTCTTC.

The chain joins TRBV7-9 to TRBJ2-1; tentative D call: TRBD2 (6 bases). CDR3 length: 12 amino acids. The V end was cut by 3 bases, the J end by 9 bases, with 9 bases between. Germline CDR1 is SEHNR and CDR2 is FQNEAQ (reference sequence). CDR3 amino acids: CASSLQGGEQFF. CDR3 DNA: TGTGCCAGCAGCTTGCAGGGAGGTGAGCAGTTCTTC.

The chain joins TRBV10-3 to TRBJ2-5; D is possibly TRBD1 (6 bases). The end of the DNA aligns better with TRBJ2-7, so the J call may be wrong. CDR1 and CDR2 (germline): ENHRY, SYGVKD. CDR3 length: 13 amino acids. The CDR3 loop reads CAISQGRDYEQYF. The DNA of the CDR3 is TGTGCCATCAGCCAGGGGAGAGACTACGAGCAGTACTTC.

This sequence joins TRBV27 and TRBJ2-5; TRBD2 matches at 9 bases. The J call could be wrong; TRBJ2-7 is a better fit for the DNA end. CDR1 and CDR2 from the germline V gene are MNHEY and SMNVEV (reference sequence). The length of the CDR3 is 14 residues. In DNA form, the CDR3 reads TGTGCCAGCACTTATAGCGGGAGCTCCTACGAGCAGTACTTC. Encoded protein: CASTYSGSSYEQYF.

The J gene is TRBJ2-5, the V gene TRBV30; TRBD2 matches 14 bases. The CDR3 sequence is 16 residues long. Unmatched junction bases numbered 8, after V lost 3 bases and J lost 5 bases. Per germline, CDR1 GTSNPN and CDR2 SVGIG (reference sequence). The CDR3 spells CAWSAGLAGAGETQYF. The CDR3 bases are TGTGCCTGGAGCGCGGGACTAGCGGGAGCAGGCGAGACCCAGTACTTC.

This clone was seen a handful of times. The chain joins TRBV11-2 to TRBJ2-7; D is possibly TRBD2 (5 bases). Germline CDR1 reads SGHAT; CDR2 reads FQNNGV. Deletions cut 2 bases from V and 0 bases from J, with 11 bases between. The CDR3 is made up of 15 amino acids. The CDR3 is CASSLHRGPSYEQYF. The CDR3 nucleotides read TGTGCCAGCAGCTTACACCGGGGTCCCTCCTACGAGCAGTACTTC. Together with reference TRBV11-2 and TRBJ2-7, the CDR3 gives the full variable domain: EAGVAQSPRYKIIEKRQSVAFWCNPISGHATLYWYQQILGQGPKLLIQFQNNGVVDDSQLPKDRFSAERLKGVDSTLKIQPAKLEDSAVYLCASSLHRGPSYEQYFGPGTRLTVT.